These T cell receptor beta chains were read from a single sample in a study of technical replicates of blood from four donors. Here immunoSEQ multiplex PCR was the method, and the copy in TCRdb shows in-frame clones only, minus some. The table includes about 59,000 clones, just under 90% detected once. The sequenced sample consisted of PBMCs. These TCRs come from a human donor in good health. Some clones in this sample may be carry-over from other donors' samples. The CDR3 runs from the conserved cysteine through the conserved F or W. Fields, in order: clone size, CDR3 length, V gene, J gene, D gene, CDR3 DNA, CDR3 protein. A D gene is named only where the DNA matches it firmly. Size is omitted from some rows. Given values are once, few, many or a class for expanded clones.

clone size: once; CDR3 length: 14; V gene: TRBV5-1; J gene: TRBJ2-2; D gene: -; CDR3 DNA: TGCGCCAGCAGCCGAAATGAGGCACCCGGGGAGCTGTTTTTT; CDR3 protein: CASSRNEAPGELFF
clone size: -; CDR3 length: 13; V gene: TRBV6-1; J gene: TRBJ1-1; D gene: -; CDR3 DNA: TGTGCCAGCTTTAGTATCACTAACACTGAAGCTTTCTTT; CDR3 protein: CASFSITNTEAFF
clone size: -; CDR3 length: 13; V gene: TRBV27; J gene: TRBJ1-4; D gene: -; CDR3 DNA: TGTGCCAGCTGCAGGAGGGGAGATGAAAAACTGTTTTTT; CDR3 protein: CASCRRGDEKLFF
clone size: -; CDR3 length: 15; V gene: TRBV10-1; J gene: TRBJ1-5; D gene: TRBD1; CDR3 DNA: TGCGCCAGCAGTACCGACAGGGAAAGCAATCAGCCCCAGCATTTT; CDR3 protein: CASSTDRESNQPQHF
clone size: -; CDR3 length: 14; V gene: TRBV5-5; J gene: TRBJ2-1; D gene: -; CDR3 DNA: TGTGCCAGCAGCTCCACAGCGGGTTACAATGAGCAGTTCTTC; CDR3 protein: CASSSTAGYNEQFF
clone size: -; CDR3 length: 16; V gene: TRBV4-1; J gene: TRBJ1-6; D gene: TRBD1; CDR3 DNA: TGCGCCAGCAGCCAATTGACCGGGACAGAAAATTCACCCCTCCACTTT; CDR3 protein: CASSQLTGTENSPLHF
clone size: -; CDR3 length: 15; V gene: TRBV14; J gene: TRBJ1-6; D gene: -; CDR3 DNA: TGTGCCAGCAGCCCACGGACAGCCTATAATTCACCCCTCCACTTT; CDR3 protein: CASSPRTAYNSPLHF
clone size: -; CDR3 length: 17; V gene: TRBV11-2; J gene: TRBJ2-7; D gene: TRBD2; CDR3 DNA: TGTGCCAGCAGCTTAGTACTCCTAGCGGGGAACTCCTACGAGCAGTACTTC; CDR3 protein: CASSLVLLAGNSYEQYF
clone size: -; CDR3 length: 14; V gene: TRBV2; J gene: TRBJ2-5; D gene: TRBD1; CDR3 DNA: TGTGCCAGCAGTGCGACAGGGGCCCAAGAGACCCAGTACTTC; CDR3 protein: CASSATGAQETQYF
clone size: -; CDR3 length: 15; V gene: TRBV15; J gene: TRBJ2-7; D gene: -; CDR3 DNA: TGTGCCACCAGCAGAGTCTCCGGGTTTAGGTCCGAGCAGTACTTC; CDR3 protein: CATSRVSGFRSEQYF
clone size: -; CDR3 length: 11; V gene: TRBV6-1; J gene: TRBJ2-3; D gene: -; CDR3 DNA: TGTGCCAGCAGTGAAGGGAGTACGCAGTATTTT; CDR3 protein: CASSEGSTQYF
clone size: -; CDR3 length: 15; V gene: TRBV5-4; J gene: TRBJ1-2; D gene: -; CDR3 DNA: TGTGCCAGCAGCTTGGGCCCCCCGGGGAGCCGTGGCTACACCTTC; CDR3 protein: CASSLGPPGSRGYTF
clone size: few; CDR3 length: 13; V gene: TRBV29-1; J gene: TRBJ2-5; D gene: TRBD1; CDR3 DNA: TGCAGCGTCGAAGGACAGGTACAAGAGACCCAGTACTTC; CDR3 protein: CSVEGQVQETQYF
clone size: -; CDR3 length: 15; V gene: TRBV5-4; J gene: TRBJ2-7; D gene: TRBD1; CDR3 DNA: TGTGCCAGCAGCTTGGGTGGACAGGGGGCTAACGAGCAGTACTTC; CDR3 protein: CASSLGGQGANEQYF
clone size: -; CDR3 length: 13; V gene: TRBV10-3; J gene: TRBJ1-1; D gene: -; CDR3 DNA: TGTGCCATCAACCAGGGGATGAACACTGAAGCTTTCTTT; CDR3 protein: CAINQGMNTEAFF